This entry lists 24 T cell receptor beta chains sequenced from one sample in a study of tumor and adjacent non-tumor tissue in lung cancer. TCRbeta libraries were built with three rounds of nested PCR, modified from ARM-PCR. From the multiplex PCR reads, TCRdb called clonotypes with MiXCR, one entry per CDR3 protein. In the table there are fewer than 100,000 distinct CDR3 sequences, more than 80% of which are singletons. The template was RNA from unsorted bulk tissue. Distant lung tissue was collected more than 3 cm away from the tumor edge. Sequences were obtained from distant non-tumor lung tissue. The receptor source for this set is a man aged 60 to 69 with non-small cell lung cancer.

This clonotype was found many times. The CDR3 protein is CASSPVRNTEAFF. DNA of the CDR3: TGTGCCAGCAGCCCGGTCCGCAACACTGAAGCTTTCTTT. The chain joins TRBV6-5 to TRBJ1-1, with D hard to call. CDR1 is MNHEY, CDR2 SVGAGI, per germline. This CDR3 is 13 amino acids long. Trimming took off 6 bases at V and 2 bases at J, with 10 bases between the two ends.

Comments on this clonotype: One junction end disagrees with the germline gene, perhaps due to a read error. This chain joins TRBV6-5 and TRBJ1-5; 8 bases agree with TRBD1. Germline CDR1 MNHEY, CDR2 SVGAGI. The CDR3 extends over 15 amino acids. The CDR3 spells CVRSYSGQGSQPHHF. The CDR3 region has the DNA TGTGTCAGGAGTTACAGTGGACAGGGTAGTCAGCCCCATCATTTT.

Details on this clonotype: A read error may produce the germline difference seen at one junction end. The gene calls are TRBV11-2 and TRBJ2-6; D possibly corresponds to TRBD1 (5 bases). Per the germline V gene, CDR1 is SGHAT and CDR2 is FQNNGV. CDR3 length equals 19 residues. The CDR3 coding sequence is TGTGCTAGCAGTTTACTTCCAAAGGACATGCCCTCTGGGGCCAACGTCCTAACTTTC. Its protein is CASSLLPKDMPSGANVLTF.

A word on this clonotype: Its ends do not fully match the called genes, so a read error is possible. The rearrangement links TRBV6-5 to TRBJ2-7, with D possibly being TRBD2 (6 bases). CDR3 length equals 14 residues. CDR1 is MNHEY and CDR2 is SVGAGI in the germline V gene. The CDR3 loop is CDSSTRDSWGEQYF. The CDR3 nucleotides read TGTGACAGCAGTACCCGGGACTCTTGGGGCGAGCAGTACTTC.

J is TRBJ1-2 and V is TRBV4-2, with a tentative D call TRBD1 (5 bases). V lost 10 bases and J lost 0, with 12 bases in between. The CDR3 consists of 13 residues. Germline CDR1 and CDR2: LGHNA and YNFKEQ. The CDR3 here is CANNKDTNYGYTF. The CDR3 DNA is TGTGCCAACAACAAGGACACTAACTATGGCTACACCTTC.

With respect to this clonotype: At one of its ends the junction is not consistent with the germline gene, which may arise from a read error. The gene calls are TRBV5-4 and TRBJ1-1, with a possible D match to TRBD1 (6 bases). This CDR3 has 14 amino acids. The germline gives CDR1 SGHNT, CDR2 YYREEE (reference sequence). CDR3 amino acids: CACRVGGGSSEAFF. In DNA form, the CDR3 reads TGTGCCTGCAGAGTAGGGGGAGGCTCTTCTGAAGCTTTCTTT.

Comments on this clonotype: An end of the junction differs from the germline gene, which may be a read error. The chain links TRBV6-5 to TRBJ2-6; TRBD1 agrees at 10 bases. The germline CDR1 and CDR2 sequences are MNHEY and SVGAGI. The CDR3 spans 17 residues. Here the CDR3 reads CASSSGTGASGAIVLPF. DNA of the CDR3: TGTGCCAGCAGTTCCGGGACAGGGGCCTCTGGGGCCATCGTCCTGCCTTTC.

On this clonotype itself: A much larger clone differs by one base, so this may be a read error. J is TRBJ2-3 and V is TRBV7-9, with 7 nucleotides matching TRBD2. The CDR3 contains 16 residues. Germline V CDR1 and CDR2: SEHNR, FQNEAQ (reference sequence). The CDR3 DNA reads TGTGCCAGCAGCCCCAGAGGACTAGTAGTAACAGAAACGCAGTATTTT. It yields the protein CASSPRGLVVTETQYF.

This clonotype was counted only a few times. V and J are TRBV11-2 and TRBJ2-7; D could derive from TRBD1 or TRBD2 (5 bases each). Germline assignment: CDR1 SGHAT and CDR2 FQNNGV. This CDR3 has 14 residues. Trimming took 1 base from V and 4 from J, leaving 11 bases between them. CDR3 sequence reads: CASSLVTGTYEQYF. The CDR3 DNA reads TGTGCCAGCAGCTTAGTAACCGGGACGTACGAGCAGTACTTC.

Note on this clonotype: This CDR3 fails to terminate in the conserved phenylalanine or tryptophan, so it likely reflects a read error. The chain is built from TRBV6-2 or TRBV6-3 and TRBJ2-5, with a possible D match to TRBD1 (6 bases). Germline CDR1 reads MNHEY; CDR2 reads SVGEGT. V was pared by 3 bases and J by 3 bases, with 20 bases between. This CDR3 is built from 17 residues. CDR3 sequence (DNA): TGTGCCAGCAGTTATAGGGTAGGGGGAGTAGGGGAAGAGACCCAGTACTCC. Its protein is CASSYRVGGVGEETQYS.

V is TRBV11-1 and J is TRBJ2-4, with 7 bases that match TRBD2. CDR3 length: 16 residues. CDR1 and CDR2 from the germline V gene are SGHAT and FQDESV (reference sequence). V lost 5 bases, J lost 3 bases, and 10 bases stayed unmatched. The CDR3 sequence is CASSQTSRRDKNIQYF. CDR3 DNA: TGTGCCAGCAGCCAGACTAGCAGGAGGGACAAAAACATTCAGTACTTC. Combining the CDR3 with reference TRBV11-1 and TRBJ2-4 gives the whole variable domain EAEVAQSPRYKITEKSQAVAFWCDPISGHATLYWYRQILGQGPELLVQFQDESVVDDSQLPKDRFSAERLKGVDSTLKIQPAELGDSAMYLCASSQTSRRDKNIQYFGAGTRLSVL.

The chain employs TRBV7-9 and TRBJ2-4; D possibly uses TRBD1 or TRBD2 (5 bases each). Germline CDR1 is SEHNR and CDR2 is FQNEAQ (reference sequence). The V and J ends lost 11 bases and 4 bases respectively, with 27 bases between them. This CDR3 region has 17 residues. The CDR3 region is CAGSFGAGVDRKNIQYF. CDR3 sequence (DNA): TGTGCCGGTAGCTTCGGGGCTGGCGTGGACCGGAAAAACATTCAGTACTTC.

Only one count was recorded for this clonotype. At one boundary the junction diverges from the germline segment, which might be a read error. The gene calls are TRBV20-1 and TRBJ1-4; 7 bases agree with TRBD1. Germline CDR1 is DFQATT and CDR2 is SNEGSKA (reference sequence). The CDR3 is made up of 17 amino acids. The CDR3 DNA reads as TGCGGTGCTAGAGGGACGGAACAGGGGACCTTACTTGAAAAACTGTTTTTT. Translating gives CGARGTEQGTLLEKLFF.

This chain joins TRBV6-1 and TRBJ1-4; 10 bases are shared with TRBD1. The CDR3 covers 15 residues. Per germline, CDR1 MNHNS and CDR2 SASEGT. CDR3 protein: CVNSGTTGGYEKLFF. In DNA form, the CDR3 reads TGTGTCAACAGTGGGACGACAGGGGGCTATGAAAAACTGTTTTTT.

This clonotype was seen at least ten times. The V call is TRBV6-2 or TRBV6-3, the J call TRBJ2-1; tentatively, D is TRBD2 (6 bases). This CDR3 has 15 amino acids. The ends were cut back, 8 bases at V and 7 bases at J, with 21 bases in the middle. Germline CDR1 reads MNHEY; CDR2 reads SVGEGT. This CDR3 is CASRRPSAQTNEQFF. The CDR3 coding sequence is TGTGCCAGCCGAAGGCCTAGCGCCCAGACGAATGAGCAGTTCTTC.

This clonotype was seen just once. A much larger clone sits a single nucleotide away, making a read error possible. The conserved final phenylalanine or tryptophan is absent from the CDR3, which likely points to a read error. The chain carries TRBV5-1 and TRBJ2-1, with D perhaps matching TRBD2 (5 bases). Germline CDR1 SGHRS, CDR2 YFSETQ. With 0 bases removed from V and 2 bases from J, the gap between germline ends came to 24 bases. The CDR3 runs 20 residues. The CDR3 sequence: CASSLGGGGTGRKTYNEQFL. CDR3 bases: TGCGCCAGCAGCTTGGGTGGTGGAGGCACCGGTCGAAAGACCTACAATGAGCAGTTCCTC.

The chain combines TRBV20-1 with TRBJ2-3; TRBD1 or TRBD2 may be the D gene (6 bases each). The germline V and J ends were trimmed by 6 bases and 10 bases, with 20 bases remaining between them. This CDR3 contains 13 residues. CDR1 and CDR2 from the germline V gene are DFQATT and SNEGSKA (reference sequence). CDR3 sequence reads: CSASGADTNAQYF. In DNA, the CDR3 is TGCAGTGCCTCGGGGGCAGACACAAATGCGCAGTATTTT.

In regard to this clonotype: One end of the junction does not line up with germline, which may come from a read error. The chain joins TRBV11-2 to TRBJ2-2; 9 bases fit TRBD2. Germline CDR1 reads SGHAT; CDR2 reads FQNNGV. This CDR3 spans 18 amino acids. The CDR3 DNA reads as TGTGCCAGCAACTCTCGGGGAGCGGGAGGATACAGAGCCGAGGAGCTGTTGTTT. Protein: CASNSRGAGGYRAEELLF.

The chain carries TRBV6-1 and TRBJ2-7, with D tentatively TRBD1 (5 bases). CDR3 length equals 15 residues. Trimming shortened V by 10 bases and J by 5 bases, and 24 bases separated the two germline ends. CDR1 and CDR2 (germline): MNHNS, SASEGT. The CDR3 loop reads CANRPGSIWGHEQYF. The CDR3 nucleotides are TGTGCCAACAGACCAGGATCCATTTGGGGCCACGAGCAGTACTTC.

As for this clonotype: Compared with germline, one end of the junction differs, possibly owing to a read error. The chain combines TRBV6-5 with TRBJ2-6; 10 nucleotides agree with TRBD2. The germline V gene encodes CDR1 MNHEY and CDR2 SVGAGI. CDR3 length: 17 residues. The CDR3 sequence: CASSLAGVSSEAKVLTF. CDR3 coding DNA: TGTGCCAGCAGCCTAGCGGGAGTCAGCTCTGAGGCCAAGGTCCTGACTTTC.

Details on this clonotype: The junction and the germline gene differ at one end; a read error may be behind it. The J gene is TRBJ1-6, the V gene TRBV11-2, with D possibly being TRBD1 (6 bases). Germline loops: CDR1 SGHAT, CDR2 FQNNGV. This CDR3 spans 15 amino acids. CDR3 DNA: TGTGCCAGCAGCTTAGGAGGGGACAATAATTTACCACTCCAATTT. This sequence encodes CASSLGGDNNLPLQF.

With respect to this clonotype: An end of the junction does not agree with germline; a read error may underlie this. CDR3 protein: CASNDAAGGHNEQFF. Here the CDR3 DNA reads TGTGCCAGTAATGATGCTGCGGGAGGTCACAATGAGCAATTCTTC. The chain joins TRBV6-1 to TRBJ2-1; TRBD2 matches at 8 bases. Germline V gene data show CDR1 as MNHNS and CDR2 as SASEGT. The CDR3 is made up of 15 amino acids.

Regarding this clonotype: One junction end does not reproduce the germline sequence, and a read error may be involved. The chain links TRBV4-1 to TRBJ2-3; D perhaps matches TRBD1 (5 bases). CDR1 MGHRA and CDR2 YSYEKL come from the germline V gene. The CDR3 extends over 16 amino acids. CDR3 DNA: TGCGTCAGCAGCAACCTGACCGGGCCACAGGTCGATACGCAGTATTTT. Translated: CVSSNLTGPQVDTQYF.

Comment on this clonotype: The CDR3 ends on some other residue instead of the conserved phenylalanine or tryptophan, so this is likely a read error. For the CDR3, the DNA is TGTGCCAGAAGTTCTATAGGGGAAGAGACCCAGTACTTA. Its protein product is CARSSIGEETQYL. The gene calls are TRBV11-2 and TRBJ2-5; possible D gene TRBD1, 5 bases. Per germline, CDR1 SGHAT and CDR2 FQNNGV. CDR3 length equals 13 residues. V was shortened by 9 bases and J by 3 bases, with 14 bases between the two germline ends.